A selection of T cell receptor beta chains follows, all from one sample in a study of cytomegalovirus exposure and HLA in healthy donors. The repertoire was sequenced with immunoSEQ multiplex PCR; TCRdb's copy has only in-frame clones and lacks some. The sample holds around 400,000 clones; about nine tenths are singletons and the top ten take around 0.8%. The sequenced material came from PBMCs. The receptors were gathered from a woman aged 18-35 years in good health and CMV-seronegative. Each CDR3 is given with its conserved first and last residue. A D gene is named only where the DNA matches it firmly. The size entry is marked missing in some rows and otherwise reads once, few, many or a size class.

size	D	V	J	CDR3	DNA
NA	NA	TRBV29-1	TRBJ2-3	CSVGVSGDTDTQYF	TGCAGCGTTGGTGTTAGCGGAGACACAGATACGCAGTATTTT
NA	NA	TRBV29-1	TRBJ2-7	CSVEREPYEQYF	TGCAGCGTGGAGAGGGAGCCCTACGAGCAGTACTTC
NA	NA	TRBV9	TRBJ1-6	CASSSSVAGASSPLHF	TGTGCCAGCAGCTCCTCGGTGGCAGGGGCCTCTTCACCCCTCCACTTT
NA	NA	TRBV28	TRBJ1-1	CASSLQSNTEAFF	TGTGCCAGCAGTTTACAGTCCAACACTGAAGCTTTCTTT
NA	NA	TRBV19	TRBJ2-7	CASSRGAGTYEQYF	TGTGCCAGTAGCCGGGGGGCAGGAACCTACGAGCAGTACTTC
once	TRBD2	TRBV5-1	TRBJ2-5	CASSLAISGRLETQYF	TGCGCCAGCAGCTTGGCCATCAGCGGGAGGTTAGAGACCCAGTACTTC
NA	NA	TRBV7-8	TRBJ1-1	CASSGTLKNTEAFF	TGTGCCAGCAGCGGGACACTTAAGAACACTGAAGCTTTCTTT
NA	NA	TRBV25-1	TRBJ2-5	CASSDDGGAGDQYF	TGTGCCAGCAGTGATGACGGGGGTGCGGGCGACCAGTACTTC
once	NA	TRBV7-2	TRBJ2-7	CASSPGLAREQYF	TGTGCCAGCAGCCCCGGACTTGCCCGCGAGCAGTACTTC
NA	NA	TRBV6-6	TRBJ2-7	CASSQGVEQYF	TGTGCCAGCAGTCAAGGGGTCGAGCAGTACTTC
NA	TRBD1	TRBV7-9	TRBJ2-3	CASSPGTGWSTDTQYF	TGTGCCAGCAGCCCCGGGACAGGGTGGAGCACAGATACGCAGTATTTT
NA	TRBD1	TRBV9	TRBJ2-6	CASSTRGTESSGANVLTF	TGTGCCAGCAGCACCAGAGGGACAGAAAGCTCTGGGGCCAACGTCCTGACTTTC
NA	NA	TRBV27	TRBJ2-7	CASTKAGWPYEQYF	TGTGCCAGCACCAAAGCGGGTTGGCCCTACGAGCAGTACTTC
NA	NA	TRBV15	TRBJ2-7	CATSSNYEQYF	TGTGCCACCAGCAGCAACTACGAGCAGTACTTC
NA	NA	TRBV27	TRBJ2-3	CASSQLSGASTDTQYF	TGTGCCAGCAGTCAACTCTCAGGGGCTAGCACAGATACGCAGTATTTT
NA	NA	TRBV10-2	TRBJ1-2	CASSESKQGGGYTF	TGCGCCAGCAGTGAGTCGAAACAGGGTGGCGGCTACACCTTC
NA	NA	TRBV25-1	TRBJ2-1	CASSDRDSPTRYNEQFF	TGTGCCAGCAGTGATAGGGACTCCCCGACCCGCTACAATGAGCAGTTCTTC
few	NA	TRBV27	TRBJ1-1	CASSFLQGSAFF	TGTGCCAGCAGTTTCCTCCAGGGGAGCGCTTTCTTT